The sequence of this TCR beta chain was determined in a study of ipilimumab plus nivolumab after autologous stem cell transplantation. Across the whole study: A median of about eight nivolumab and 4 to 6 ipilimumab doses were given.

Clones were sequenced by immunoSEQ multiplex PCR, and TCRdb holds only the in-frame ones, with some missing. The sample holds around 23,000 clones, over 65% seen once. Ipilimumab, 1 mg/kg, started 14 to 28 days after autologous transplant. V was pared by 2 bases and J by 4 bases, with 12 bases between. Germline CDR1 and CDR2: MDHEN and SYDVKM. The CDR3 runs to 15 residues. The source material was PBMCs, sampled in a trial of ipilimumab plus nivolumab as post-transplant consolidation. This sequence was found in a male donor with diffuse large B-cell lymphoma. The chain recombines TRBV28 with TRBJ2-1; the D call may be TRBD1 or TRBD2 (5 bases each). The DNA of the CDR3 is TGTGCCAGCAGTTTAGGGACCGACTTTTACAATGAGCAGTTCTTC. Its protein product is CASSLGTDFYNEQFF.